This TCR beta chain stems from a study of blood T cells in healthy people across ages. Points from the study as a whole: It was held that the diversity estimates obtained from one million T cells were underestimates. Per million T cells, TCR beta diversity dropped about linearly as age rose.

It was with a sample-barcoded 5' primer and a J-beta primer mix that a second PCR of roughly 6 to 12 cycles was run. Each CDR3 protein is one row after TCRdb ran MiXCR on the 5' RACE reads. The profile covers about 1,400,000 distinct CDR3 sequences, with roughly 59% appearing a single time and 6.5% to 8% taken by the ten largest. A note on this clonotype: What it binds is unknown.

Germline loops: CDR1 SGHDN, CDR2 FVKESK. V lost 4 bases, J lost 5 bases, and 9 bases stayed unmatched. This CDR3 has 15 residues. The receptor's source is a man younger than 35 in good health. The gene calls are TRBV14 and TRBJ2-7; TRBD1 agrees at 9 bases. Sequenced sample: blood. The CDR3 reads CASSLQTGQGNEQYF. DNA for the CDR3: TGTGCCAGCAGCCTCCAGACGGGACAGGGTAACGAGCAGTACTTC.